The rows below give T cell receptor beta chains drawn from one sample of a study of identical twins' blood T cells. TCRdb passed the 5' RACE reads through MiXCR, listing each CDR3 protein once. The sample includes roughly 340,000 distinct CDR3 sequences, approximately 30% seen only once; the top ten take more than 5.5%. The sample taken for sequencing was PBMCs. The source of these receptors is a woman between 18 and 50 years old in good health. The CDR3 runs from the conserved cysteine through the conserved F or W. A D gene is named only where the DNA matches it firmly. Only part of the rows carry a size: once, few, many, or a class if the clone is expanded.

j_call: TRBJ2-5; cdr3_length: 14; v_call: TRBV5-4; clone_size: few; d_call: NA; cdr3_nt: TGTGCCAGCAGCCCCCTCACAGCGCAAGAGACCCAGTACTTC; cdr3_aa: CASSPLTAQETQYF
j_call: TRBJ1-2; cdr3_length: 13; v_call: TRBV7-9; clone_size: NA; d_call: NA; cdr3_nt: TGTGCCAGCAGCTTTCAAGTCTTCTATGGCTACACCTTC; cdr3_aa: CASSFQVFYGYTF
j_call: TRBJ1-1; cdr3_length: 15; v_call: TRBV7-9; clone_size: NA; d_call: NA; cdr3_nt: TGTGCCAGCAGCTCGGTGACTGGTAAGAACACTGAAGCTTTCTTT; cdr3_aa: CASSSVTGKNTEAFF
j_call: TRBJ2-1; cdr3_length: 18; v_call: TRBV5-6; clone_size: NA; d_call: NA; cdr3_nt: TGTGCCAGCAAGGTTTCTAACGAGCCCACCCCCTCCTACAATGAGCAGTTCTTC; cdr3_aa: CASKVSNEPTPSYNEQFF
j_call: TRBJ2-7; cdr3_length: 12; v_call: TRBV29-1; clone_size: NA; d_call: NA; cdr3_nt: TGCAGCGTTGAAGGGACTCCGGGCGAGCAGTACTTC; cdr3_aa: CSVEGTPGEQYF
j_call: TRBJ1-2; cdr3_length: 13; v_call: TRBV20-1; clone_size: few; d_call: NA; cdr3_nt: TGCAGTGCTAATCCCCGAGAGAGGTATGGCTACACCTTC; cdr3_aa: CSANPRERYGYTF
j_call: TRBJ1-1; cdr3_length: 14; v_call: TRBV18; clone_size: NA; d_call: NA; cdr3_nt: TGTGCCTGCTCACCATCGGTGGAGAACACTGAAGCTTTCTTT; cdr3_aa: CACSPSVENTEAFF
j_call: TRBJ1-2; cdr3_length: 15; v_call: TRBV5-1; clone_size: NA; d_call: TRBD1; cdr3_nt: TGCGCCAGCAGCTTGGGGGACAGAGACGCTGAAGGCTACACCTTC; cdr3_aa: CASSLGDRDAEGYTF
j_call: TRBJ1-1; cdr3_length: 15; v_call: TRBV7-9; clone_size: NA; d_call: NA; cdr3_nt: TGTGCCAGCAGCTCCAACAGGGATACGAACACTGAAGCTTTCTTT; cdr3_aa: CASSSNRDTNTEAFF
j_call: TRBJ2-5; cdr3_length: 15; v_call: TRBV11-2; clone_size: few; d_call: TRBD1; cdr3_nt: TGTGCCAGCAGCCCACAGGGGGCGCGAATAGAGACCCAGTACTTC; cdr3_aa: CASSPQGARIETQYF
j_call: TRBJ2-5; cdr3_length: 14; v_call: TRBV20-1; clone_size: NA; d_call: TRBD2; cdr3_nt: TGCAGTACTCCCCGCGGGGGGTCCCAAGAGACCCAGTACTTC; cdr3_aa: CSTPRGGSQETQYF
j_call: TRBJ2-1; cdr3_length: 13; v_call: TRBV5-1; clone_size: few; d_call: NA; cdr3_nt: TGCGCCAGCAGCCTTCTAGAATACAATGAGCAGTTCTTC; cdr3_aa: CASSLLEYNEQFF
j_call: TRBJ1-2; cdr3_length: 13; v_call: TRBV2; clone_size: NA; d_call: TRBD1; cdr3_nt: TGTGCCTGGGACAGGGGCGTCAACTATGGCCACACCTTC; cdr3_aa: CAWDRGVNYGHTF
j_call: TRBJ2-3; cdr3_length: 12; v_call: TRBV20-1; clone_size: NA; d_call: NA; cdr3_nt: TGCACCGCAGGGGAGGCCACAGATACGCAGTATTTT; cdr3_aa: CTAGEATDTQYF
j_call: TRBJ1-2; cdr3_length: 12; v_call: TRBV11-3; clone_size: once; d_call: NA; cdr3_nt: TGTGCCAGCAGCCAATCTATGGCCGGCTACACCTTC; cdr3_aa: CASSQSMAGYTF
j_call: TRBJ2-2; cdr3_length: 14; v_call: TRBV18; clone_size: few; d_call: NA; cdr3_nt: TGTGCCAGCTCACCTGGACAGAGCACCGGGGAGCTGTTTTTT; cdr3_aa: CASSPGQSTGELFF
j_call: TRBJ2-3; cdr3_length: 16; v_call: TRBV10-2; clone_size: many; d_call: NA; cdr3_nt: TGCGCCAGCAGTCCCTCCGCCTACAGGGTTGGAGATACGCAGTATTTT; cdr3_aa: CASSPSAYRVGDTQYF
j_call: TRBJ2-7; cdr3_length: 12; v_call: TRBV2; clone_size: medium-sized; d_call: NA; cdr3_nt: TGTGCCAGCAACTACGGGAATTACGAGCAGTACTTC; cdr3_aa: CASNYGNYEQYF
j_call: TRBJ1-6; cdr3_length: 16; v_call: TRBV18; clone_size: NA; d_call: NA; cdr3_nt: TGTGCCAGCTCACTACCGTCCCAGGGTGGGAATTCACCCCTCCACTTT; cdr3_aa: CASSLPSQGGNSPLHF
j_call: TRBJ1-2; cdr3_length: 15; v_call: TRBV3-1; clone_size: few; d_call: TRBD1; cdr3_nt: TGTGCCAGCAGCCAAGAACCCACAGGGGGCTATGGCTACACCTTC; cdr3_aa: CASSQEPTGGYGYTF
j_call: TRBJ1-1; cdr3_length: 14; v_call: TRBV11-3; clone_size: many; d_call: NA; cdr3_nt: TGTGCCAGCAGCTTGAGAAGCTCGAACACTGAAGCTTTCTTT; cdr3_aa: CASSLRSSNTEAFF
j_call: TRBJ1-5; cdr3_length: 14; v_call: TRBV3-1; clone_size: few; d_call: TRBD1; cdr3_nt: TGTGCCAGCCGGGACAGCGGGGGCAATCAGCCCCAGCATTTT; cdr3_aa: CASRDSGGNQPQHF
j_call: TRBJ2-7; cdr3_length: 13; v_call: TRBV11-3; clone_size: NA; d_call: NA; cdr3_nt: TGTGCCAGCAGCTTGGGGTCCCTCTACGAGCAGTACTTC; cdr3_aa: CASSLGSLYEQYF
j_call: TRBJ2-1; cdr3_length: 14; v_call: TRBV20-1; clone_size: NA; d_call: TRBD2; cdr3_nt: TGCAGTGCTCTGGGGCTAGCGGGCAACAATGAGCAGTTCTTC; cdr3_aa: CSALGLAGNNEQFF
j_call: TRBJ1-1; cdr3_length: 14; v_call: TRBV6-5; clone_size: NA; d_call: NA; cdr3_nt: TGTGCCAGCAGACCACAGGGCAGTGCGGCTGAAGCTTTCTTT; cdr3_aa: CASRPQGSAAEAFF
j_call: TRBJ2-7; cdr3_length: 15; v_call: TRBV6-2/TRBV6-3; clone_size: NA; d_call: NA; cdr3_nt: TGTGCCAGCAGTACATGGGCGGCCCTCTCCTACGAGCAGTACTTC; cdr3_aa: CASSTWAALSYEQYF
j_call: TRBJ1-1; cdr3_length: 14; v_call: TRBV5-1; clone_size: few; d_call: NA; cdr3_nt: TGCGCCAGCAGTCAAAATCTAGTGAACACTGAAGCTTTCTTT; cdr3_aa: CASSQNLVNTEAFF
j_call: TRBJ2-1; cdr3_length: 17; v_call: TRBV6-2/TRBV6-3; clone_size: NA; d_call: NA; cdr3_nt: TGTGCCAGCAGTTGGCCCCCCAGGAGGGGGTTAGGTAATGAGCAGTTCTTC; cdr3_aa: CASSWPPRRGLGNEQFF
j_call: TRBJ1-1; cdr3_length: 10; v_call: TRBV29-1; clone_size: few; d_call: NA; cdr3_nt: TGCAGCGTTGAAGACGGAGGGGTTTTCTTT; cdr3_aa: CSVEDGGVFF
j_call: TRBJ2-1; cdr3_length: 15; v_call: TRBV20-1; clone_size: NA; d_call: NA; cdr3_nt: TGCAGTGCTAGTCTTCCGGGGACGGGAACCAATGAGCAGTTCTTC; cdr3_aa: CSASLPGTGTNEQFF
j_call: TRBJ2-7; cdr3_length: 12; v_call: TRBV18; clone_size: many; d_call: NA; cdr3_nt: TGTGCCAGCTCTCCAAACCCCCCCGAGCAGTACTTC; cdr3_aa: CASSPNPPEQYF
j_call: TRBJ1-5; cdr3_length: 17; v_call: TRBV19; clone_size: few; d_call: TRBD1; cdr3_nt: TGTGCCAGTAGTTTCCTCGCCGGGACAGGGGGCAATCAGCCCCAGCATTTT; cdr3_aa: CASSFLAGTGGNQPQHF
j_call: TRBJ2-1; cdr3_length: 14; v_call: TRBV19; clone_size: NA; d_call: TRBD1; cdr3_nt: TGTGCCAGTATAGGGACAGGGGGCTGGAATGAGCAGTTCTTC; cdr3_aa: CASIGTGGWNEQFF
j_call: TRBJ1-1; cdr3_length: 15; v_call: TRBV10-3; clone_size: NA; d_call: TRBD1; cdr3_nt: TGTGCCATCAGATTGACAGGGGCGTTGAACACTGAAGCTTTCTTT; cdr3_aa: CAIRLTGALNTEAFF